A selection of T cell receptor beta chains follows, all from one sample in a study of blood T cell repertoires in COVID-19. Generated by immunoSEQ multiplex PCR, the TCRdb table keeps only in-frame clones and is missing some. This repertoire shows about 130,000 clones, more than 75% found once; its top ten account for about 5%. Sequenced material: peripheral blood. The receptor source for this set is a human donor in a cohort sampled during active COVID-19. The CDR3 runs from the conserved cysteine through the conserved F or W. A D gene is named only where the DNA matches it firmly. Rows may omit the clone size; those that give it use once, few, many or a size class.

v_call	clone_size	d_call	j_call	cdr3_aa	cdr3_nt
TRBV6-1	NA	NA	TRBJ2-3	CASSGSGSSTDTQYF	TGTGCCAGCAGTGGAAGCGGGTCCAGCACAGATACGCAGTATTTT
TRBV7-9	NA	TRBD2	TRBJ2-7	CASSYERERIYEQYF	TGTGCCAGCAGCTACGAGCGGGAGAGGATTTACGAGCAGTACTTC
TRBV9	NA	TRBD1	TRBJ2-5	CASSQTGGSQETQYF	TGTGCCAGCAGCCAAACAGGGGGCAGTCAAGAGACCCAGTACTTC
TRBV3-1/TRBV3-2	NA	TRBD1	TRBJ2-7	CASSRGEGAVNEQYF	TGTGCCAGCAGCCGGGGAGAGGGGGCGGTAAACGAGCAGTACTTC
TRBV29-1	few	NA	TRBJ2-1	CSVAWGLRNEQFF	TGCAGCGTGGCATGGGGACTTCGCAATGAGCAGTTCTTC
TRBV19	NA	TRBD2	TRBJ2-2	CASSIGTSANTGELFF	TGTGCCAGTAGTATAGGGACTAGCGCGAACACCGGGGAGCTGTTTTTT
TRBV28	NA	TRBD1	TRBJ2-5	CASSTTDRGQGTQYF	TGTGCCAGCAGTACCACTGACAGGGGGCAGGGGACCCAGTACTTC
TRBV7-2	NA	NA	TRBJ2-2	CASSFALETGELFF	TGTGCCAGCAGCTTCGCCTTAGAAACCGGGGAGCTGTTTTTT
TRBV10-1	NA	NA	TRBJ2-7	CASSESTGPFYEQYF	TGCGCCAGCAGTGAATCGACAGGACCTTTTTACGAGCAGTACTTC
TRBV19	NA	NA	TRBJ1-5	CASSMGRAAGQPQHF	TGTGCCAGTAGCATGGGTCGGGCGGCGGGGCAGCCCCAGCATTTT
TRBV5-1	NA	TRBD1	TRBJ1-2	CASSPRTGGASGYTF	TGCGCCAGCAGCCCAAGGACAGGGGGCGCATCTGGCTACACCTTC
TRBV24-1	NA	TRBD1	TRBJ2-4	CATSDHRTGLNIQYF	TGTGCCACCAGTGACCACCGGACAGGGCTAAACATTCAGTACTTC
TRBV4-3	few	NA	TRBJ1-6	CASSKHREGNSPLHF	TGCGCCAGCAGCAAACACAGGGAGGGGAATTCACCCCTCCACTTT
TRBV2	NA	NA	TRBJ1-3	CASHSGGTTGNTIYF	TGTGCCAGCCACTCCGGGGGGACTACTGGAAACACCATATATTTT
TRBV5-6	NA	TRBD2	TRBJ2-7	CASSLTGTTNYEQYF	TGTGCCAGCAGCTTAACCGGGACTACCAATTACGAGCAGTACTTC
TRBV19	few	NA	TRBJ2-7	CASSLQLGAEQYF	TGTGCCAGTAGTCTGCAATTGGGGGCCGAGCAGTACTTC
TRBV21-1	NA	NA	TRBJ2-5	CASSRTLAREETQYF	TGTGCCAGCAGCAGAACCCTAGCGAGGGAAGAGACCCAGTACTTC
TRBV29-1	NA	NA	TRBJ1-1	CSVVIGANTEAFF	TGCAGCGTTGTGATTGGGGCGAACACTGAAGCTTTCTTT
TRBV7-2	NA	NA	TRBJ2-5	CASSLEAKTQYF	TGTGCCAGCAGCTTAGAAGCAAAGACCCAGTACTTC
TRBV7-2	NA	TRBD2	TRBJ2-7	CASNLAGAQVDEQYF	TGTGCCAGCAACTTAGCGGGAGCCCAAGTAGACGAGCAGTACTTC
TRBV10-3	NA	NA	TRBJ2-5	CAISESKGEFKETQYF	TGTGCCATCAGTGAGTCGAAGGGGGAGTTTAAAGAGACCCAGTACTTC
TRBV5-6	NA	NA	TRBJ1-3	CASSTRLRDTPFSGNTIYF	TGTGCCAGCAGCACGAGGTTACGCGATACTCCATTCTCTGGAAACACCATATATTTT
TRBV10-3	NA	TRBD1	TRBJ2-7	CAISTGVRDEQYF	TGTGCCATCAGTACAGGGGTTCGAGACGAGCAGTACTTC